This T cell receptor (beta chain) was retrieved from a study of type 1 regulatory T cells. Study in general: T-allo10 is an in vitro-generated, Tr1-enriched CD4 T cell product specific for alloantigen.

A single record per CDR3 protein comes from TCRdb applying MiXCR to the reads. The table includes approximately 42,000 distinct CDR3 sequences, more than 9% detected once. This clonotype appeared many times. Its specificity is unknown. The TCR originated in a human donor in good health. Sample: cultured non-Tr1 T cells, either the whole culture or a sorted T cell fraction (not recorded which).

CDR3 in amino acids: CASSLRKVGELFF. Written as DNA, the CDR3 is TGTGCCAGCAGTTTAAGGAAGGTCGGGGAGCTGTTTTTT. The rearrangement joins TRBV12-3 or TRBV12-4 to TRBJ2-2, with D uncertain. Trimming removed 2 bases from V and 7 bases from J, with 8 bases in between. This CDR3 is 13 amino acids long.